The 10 T cell receptor beta chains below were found in one sample sequenced in a study of T cell repertoires in cytomegalovirus infection. Antigen specificity for these receptors is unknown. Via MiXCR, TCRdb re-called the reads, giving one row per CDR3 protein. The sample has some 900,000 distinct CDR3 sequences; roughly 33% are singletons. This specimen consisted of cultured CD8+ T cells from PBMCs, obtained from culture after CMV antigen stimulation. All receptors come from a human donor in good health (CMV status not recorded). Some clones in this sample may be carry-over from other donors' samples.

V is TRBV7-6 and J is TRBJ2-2; 8 positions match TRBD2. The germline V gene encodes CDR1 SGHVS and CDR2 FNYEAQ. The CDR3 totals 15 residues. The trim removed 2 bases at V and 4 bases at J, leaving 3 bases unmatched. CDR3 sequence (DNA): TGTGCCAGCAGCTTATTCGGGGGGGCCACCGGGGAGCTGTTTTTT. Amino acid sequence: CASSLFGGATGELFF.

V is TRBV7-9 and J is TRBJ1-1, with D tentatively TRBD1 (5 bases). Looked up from germline, CDR1 is SEHNR and CDR2 is FQNEAQ (reference sequence). V lost 1 base to trimming and J lost 3 bases, with 9 bases between them. This CDR3 spans 14 amino acids. In DNA form, the CDR3 reads TGTGCCAGCAGCTTAGGGGAAGGGGACACTGAAGCTTTCTTT. It is translated as CASSLGEGDTEAFF.

The chain is built from TRBV7-8 and TRBJ1-2; 11 bases line up with TRBD1. Germline loops: CDR1 SGHVS, CDR2 FQNEAQ. Unmatched junction bases numbered 6, after V lost 5 bases and J lost 1 base. CDR3 length equals 16 residues. DNA for the CDR3: TGTGCCAGCAGCGAGTCCGGGACAGGGGGTAACTATGGCTACACCTTC. This sequence encodes CASSESGTGGNYGYTF.

This chain joins TRBV2 and TRBJ2-3, with 9 bases aligning to TRBD1. The CDR3 length is 17 residues. The V gene end was trimmed by 10 bases and the J gene end by 1 base; junction bases not matched to a gene: 15. CDR1 SNHLY and CDR2 FYNNEI come from the germline V gene. This CDR3 is CATFPGQGVRRTDTQYF. The DNA for the CDR3 is TGTGCCACCTTCCCGGGACAGGGTGTGCGTCGCACAGATACGCAGTATTTT.

V and J are TRBV28 and TRBJ2-7; no clear D. Germline-derived CDR1 and CDR2 are MDHEN and SYDVKM. CDR3 size: 14 residues. The V and J ends lost 5 bases and 6 bases respectively, with 17 bases between them. The CDR3 region has the DNA TGTGCCAGCAGTCCCATTTACCCTCCCAGCGAGCAGTACGTC. Translated, it gives CASSPIYPPSEQYV.

V is TRBV12-3 or TRBV12-4 and J is TRBJ2-2; D call uncertain. V was cut by 3 bases and J by 3 bases, with 14 bases left in between. This CDR3 contains 16 residues. The DNA of the CDR3 is TGTGCCAGCAGTTTTGTCAGAGACCGACACACCGGGGAGCTGTTTTTT. It encodes CASSFVRDRHTGELFF.

In this sample, this clonotype turned up a few times. The CDR3 sequence is CASTYYGGGEAFF. The CDR3 DNA reads TGTGCCAGCACCTACTACGGGGGGGGTGAAGCTTTCTTT. V is TRBV7-2 and J is TRBJ1-1; tentative D call: TRBD1 (5 bases). V gave up 7 bases and J gave up 7 bases, with 16 bases separating them. Germline CDR1 is SGHTA and CDR2 is FQGNSA. This CDR3 is built from 13 residues. Full variable domain (rest looked up from reference TRBV7-2 and TRBJ1-1): GAGVSQSPSNKVTEKGKDVELRCDPISGHTALYWYRQSLGQGLEFLIYFQGNSAPDKSGLPSDRFSAERTGGSVSTLTIQRTQQEDSAVYLCASTYYGGGEAFFGQGTRLTVV.

By its share, this clonotype is medium-sized (0.01 to 0.1%). As DNA, the CDR3 is TGTGCCAGCAGCTATAGGACAAAAGAGACCCAGTACTTC. Translating gives CASSYRTKETQYF. The chain uses TRBV7-8 and TRBJ2-5, with D possibly matching TRBD1 (5 bases). Germline CDR1 is SGHVS and CDR2 is FQNEAQ. CDR3 length: 13 residues. The V and J ends lost 4 bases and 3 bases respectively, with 9 bases between them.

The chain carries TRBV2 and TRBJ1-1; D is undetermined. Germline CDR1 is SNHLY and CDR2 is FYNNEI. The V and J ends lost 4 bases and 14 bases respectively, with 23 bases between them. The CDR3 sequence is 14 residues long. CDR3 region: CASSGDPIAPLVFF. The CDR3 nucleotides are TGTGCCAGCAGTGGAGACCCTATTGCGCCCTTAGTCTTCTTT.

As regards this clonotype: The junction shows a germline mismatch at one end, possibly a read error. The chain carries TRBV6-5 and TRBJ2-5; D is unresolved. This CDR3 has 13 residues. Looked up from germline, CDR1 is MNHEY and CDR2 is SVGAGI. CDR3 DNA: TGTGTCAGCAGTTACTCGGTCCAAGAGACCCAGTACTTC. Translating it yields CVSSYSVQETQYF.